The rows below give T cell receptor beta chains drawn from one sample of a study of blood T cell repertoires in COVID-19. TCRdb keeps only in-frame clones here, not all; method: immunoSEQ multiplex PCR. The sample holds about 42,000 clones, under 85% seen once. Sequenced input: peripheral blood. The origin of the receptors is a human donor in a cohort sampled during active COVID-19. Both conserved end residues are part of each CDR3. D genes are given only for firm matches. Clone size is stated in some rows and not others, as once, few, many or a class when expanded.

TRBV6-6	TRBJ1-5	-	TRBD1	TGTGCCAGCAGTCCTCACCGCCCGGACAGGGGGCTATTAAATCAGCCCCAGCATTTT	CASSPHRPDRGLLNQPQHF
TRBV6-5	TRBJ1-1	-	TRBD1	TGTGCCAGCAGTTACTCTGGACAGGGGGGATACACTGAAGCTTTCTTT	CASSYSGQGGYTEAFF
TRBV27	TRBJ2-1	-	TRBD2	TGTGCCAGCAGTTTCGGTCTAGCGGGGGGCCAATTCTACAATGAGCAGTTCTTC	CASSFGLAGGQFYNEQFF
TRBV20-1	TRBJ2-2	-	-	TGCAGTGCTAGTTCCACGAACACCGGGGAGCTGTTTTTT	CSASSTNTGELFF
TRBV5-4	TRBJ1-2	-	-	TGTGCCAGCAGCTTATGGGCAGGGCCCAGGCGCTACACCTTC	CASSLWAGPRRYTF
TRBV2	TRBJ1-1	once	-	TGTGCCAGCAGTGAGATGACAGGCAAAGCTTTCTTT	CASSEMTGKAFF
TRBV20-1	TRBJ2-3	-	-	TGCAGTGCTAGTGCGGCCGAGGGGGCAGATACGCAGTATTTT	CSASAAEGADTQYF
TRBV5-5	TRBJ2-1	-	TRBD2	TGCGCCCCCAACCGCCGGGGGGGGGCTTACAATGAGCAGTTCTTC	CAPNRRGGAYNEQFF
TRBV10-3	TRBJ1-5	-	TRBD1	TGTGCCTCATCAAGCCAGGGGGCACGGCAGCCCCAGCATTTT	CASSSQGARQPQHF
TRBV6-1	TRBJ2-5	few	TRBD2	TGTGCCAGCAGTGGACTCGGGACTAGCGGGCCCTGGCCCCAAGAGACCCAGTACTTC	CASSGLGTSGPWPQETQYF
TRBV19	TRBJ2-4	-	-	TGTGCCAGTAGTACCAGGGAAGGCAAAAACATTCAGTACTTC	CASSTREGKNIQYF
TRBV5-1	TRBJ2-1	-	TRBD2	TGCGCCAGCAGCTTGGGCGTAGCGGGGGGATATTCCTACAATGAGCAGTTCTTC	CASSLGVAGGYSYNEQFF
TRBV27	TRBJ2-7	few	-	TGTGCCAGCAGTTTTGGGGGGACCTACGAGCAGTACTTC	CASSFGGTYEQYF
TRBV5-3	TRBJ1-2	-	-	TGTGCCAGAAGCTTAGTCGAGTACTATGGCTACACCTTC	CARSLVEYYGYTF
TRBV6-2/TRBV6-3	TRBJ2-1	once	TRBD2	TGTGCCAGCAGTTCTAGCGGAATCCCCTACAATGAGCAGTTCTTC	CASSSSGIPYNEQFF
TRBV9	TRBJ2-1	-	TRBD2	TGTGCCAGCAGCGTAGTGGGCGGGGGTTACGGTGAGCAGTTCTTC	CASSVVGGGYGEQFF
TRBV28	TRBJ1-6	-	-	TGTGCCAGCAGTTCGACAGGTGCTCGTTCACCCCTCCACTTT	CASSSTGARSPLHF
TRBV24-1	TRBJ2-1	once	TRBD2	TGTGCCACCAGTGATCCCGGGACTAGCGGGGGTGATGAGCAGTTCTTC	CATSDPGTSGGDEQFF
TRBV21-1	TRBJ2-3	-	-	TGTGCCAGCAGCAAAGAACTAGCGGTTACTACGAGAAGAAGCACAGATACGCAGTATTTT	CASSKELAVTTRRSTDTQYF
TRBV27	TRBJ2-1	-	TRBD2	TGTGCCAGCAGTTTATCACCGGGACTAGCGGGGAATGAGCAGTTCTTC	CASSLSPGLAGNEQFF
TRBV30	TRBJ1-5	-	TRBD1	TGTGCCTGGAGTGGGCGACAGGGGGAATGGGGCGGCAATCAGCCCCAGCATTTT	CAWSGRQGEWGGNQPQHF
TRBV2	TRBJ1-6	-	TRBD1	TGTGCCAGCAGTGGGGACAGGGGGCGGTCACCCCTCCACTTT	CASSGDRGRSPLHF
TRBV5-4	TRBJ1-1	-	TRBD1	TGTGCCAGCAGCCCCGGGACAGGGGACTTAAGAACTGAAGCTTTCTTT	CASSPGTGDLRTEAFF
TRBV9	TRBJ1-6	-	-	TGTGCCAGCAGCGTAGAGGGTCGGGGAGGATCACCCCTCCACTTT	CASSVEGRGGSPLHF
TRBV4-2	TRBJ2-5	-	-	TGTGCCAGCAGCCAAGAGACCAGCGGGCAAGAGACCCAGTACTTC	CASSQETSGQETQYF
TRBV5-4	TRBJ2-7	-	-	TGTGCCAGCAGTTCCCGCGGGGAGTATGAGCAGTACTTC	CASSSRGEYEQYF
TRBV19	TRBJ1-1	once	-	TGTGCCAGTAGTGGCTCGGCGGGCACTGAAGCTTTCTTT	CASSGSAGTEAFF
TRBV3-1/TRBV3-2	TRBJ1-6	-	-	TGTGCCAGCAGCCGAAGACGGGAGAATTCACCCCTCCACTTT	CASSRRRENSPLHF
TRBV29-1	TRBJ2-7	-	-	TGCAGCGTTGTGTCGGGGGACGGCAACGAGCAGTACTTC	CSVVSGDGNEQYF
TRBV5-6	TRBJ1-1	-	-	TGTGCCAGCAGCTTTGGACAGAACACTGAAGCTTTCTTT	CASSFGQNTEAFF
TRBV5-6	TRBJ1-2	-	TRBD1	TGTGCCAGCAGCAGGCGACAGGGGGACGGCTACACCTTC	CASSRRQGDGYTF
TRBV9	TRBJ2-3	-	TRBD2	TGTGCCAGCAGCGCCCAAACTAGCGCCACAGATACGCAGTATTTT	CASSAQTSATDTQYF
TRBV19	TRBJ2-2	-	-	TGTGCCAGTAGTATAGGAGGTCGGGGGGAGCTGTTTTTT	CASSIGGRGELFF
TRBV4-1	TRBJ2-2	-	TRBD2	TGCGCCAGCAGACGAGCGGGGGGGAACACCGGGGAGCTGTTTTTT	CASRRAGGNTGELFF
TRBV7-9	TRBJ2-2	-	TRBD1	TGTGCCAACCCAGAGGGACAGGGGGGCACCGGGGAGCTGTTTTTT	CANPEGQGGTGELFF
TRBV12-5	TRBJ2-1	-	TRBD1	TGTGCTAGTGGTTTGTACGCAGGGGGCGCATTGAATGAGCAGTTCTTC	CASGLYAGGALNEQFF
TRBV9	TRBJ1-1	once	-	TGTGCCAGCAGCGTAGGAGGTCCTCAGAACACTGAAGCTTTCTTT	CASSVGGPQNTEAFF
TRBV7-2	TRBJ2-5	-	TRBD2	TGTGCCAGCAGCTTGACTAGCGGGGGGGGACGGGAGACCCAGTACTTC	CASSLTSGGGRETQYF
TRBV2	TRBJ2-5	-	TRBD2	TGTGCCAGCAGTGAAGGGTTTGGGCTAGCGGGCCTATTCCAAGAGACCCAGTACTTC	CASSEGFGLAGLFQETQYF
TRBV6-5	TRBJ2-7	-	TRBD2	TGTGCCAGCAGTTACTCGAAGCGGGGCCCCTACGAGCAGTACTTC	CASSYSKRGPYEQYF
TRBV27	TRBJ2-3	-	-	TGTGCCAGCAGTCATAGGCCCTTATCCACTACCTCCACAGATACGCAGTATTTT	CASSHRPLSTTSTDTQYF